The 11 T cell receptor beta chains given below trace back to one sample, sequenced in a study of blood T cell repertoires in COVID-19. Clones were sequenced by immunoSEQ multiplex PCR, and TCRdb holds only the in-frame ones, with some missing. Here the sample spans approximately 350,000 clones, 83% being singletons. The specimen was PBMCs or T cells enriched from blood (not recorded which). The receptors originated from a woman in her fifties or sixties who had recovered from COVID-19.

CDR3 region: CASSKGTSGYEQFF. The CDR3 bases are TGTGCCAGTAGTAAAGGGACTAGCGGGTATGAGCAGTTCTTC. J is TRBJ2-1 and V is TRBV19; 12 nucleotides align to TRBD2. This CDR3 has 14 amino acids. J lost 8 bases, V lost 4 bases, and 3 bases had no gene match. The germline V gene has CDR1 LNHDA and CDR2 SQIVND (reference sequence).

The chain uses TRBV15 and TRBJ1-6; the D is unclear. Germline V gene sequence: CDR1 LNHNV, CDR2 YYDKDF (reference sequence). There are 16 residues in the CDR3. Between the trimmed V and J ends, which lost 2 bases and 6 bases, there was a span of 14 bases. As DNA, the CDR3 is TGTGCCACCAGCAGATTCGCGACCGGGAGTAATTCACCCCTCCACTTT. Translating it yields CATSRFATGSNSPLHF.

The J gene is TRBJ1-6, the V gene TRBV3-1 (or the pseudogene TRBV3-2); D not resolved. With 1 base removed from V and 8 bases from J, the gap between germline ends came to 9 bases. The CDR3 covers 14 residues. Germline-derived CDR1 and CDR2 are LGHDT and YNNKEL (reference sequence). The CDR3 reads CASSQGPGDSPLHF. The CDR3 DNA follows: TGTGCCAGCAGCCAAGGTCCGGGAGATTCACCCCTCCACTTT.

The chain combines TRBV7-9 with TRBJ1-3; a possible D gene is TRBD1 (6 bases). Deletions cut 4 bases from V and 2 bases from J, with 6 bases between. Germline lookup yields CDR1 SEHNR and CDR2 FQNEAQ (reference sequence). CDR3 length: 13 amino acids. Here the CDR3 DNA reads TGTGCCAGCAGCTCAGGGGCTGGAAACACCATATATTTT. Amino acid sequence: CASSSGAGNTIYF.

The rearrangement joins TRBV7-2 to TRBJ2-7; perhaps TRBD2 as D (6 bases). V lost 5 bases, J lost 2 bases, and 10 bases lay in between. There are 13 residues in the CDR3. Germline assignment: CDR1 SGHTA and CDR2 FQGNSA. The CDR3 nucleotides read TGTGCCAGCAGCGGGGGGTCCCCCTACGAGCAGTACTTC. Encoded protein: CASSGGSPYEQYF.

The chain recombines TRBV5-6 with TRBJ1-6; the match to TRBD1 covers 7 bases. This CDR3 contains 15 residues. Germline values: CDR1 SGHDT, CDR2 YYEEEE. Trimming cost V 6 bases and J 5 bases; bases outside gene matches: 8. Here the CDR3 reads CASTYDRVDNSPLHF. The CDR3 DNA reads as TGTGCCAGCACCTATGACAGGGTAGATAATTCACCCCTCCACTTT. Supplemented by reference TRBV5-6 and TRBJ1-6, the full variable domain reads DAGVTQSPTHLIKTRGQQVTLRCSPKSGHDTVSWYQQALGQGPQFIFQYYEEEERQRGNFPDRFSGHQFPNYSSELNVNALLLGDSALYLCASTYDRVDNSPLHFGNGTRLTVT.

The rearrangement links TRBV11-3 to TRBJ2-3, with 11 bases that match TRBD2. The germline V gene has CDR1 SGHNT and CDR2 YENEEA. Trimming took 5 bases from V and 3 from J; bases not matched to a gene: 4. The CDR3 runs 15 residues. CDR3 sequence (DNA): TGTGCCAGCAGCCTGAGGACTAGCGGGACAGATACGCAGTATTTT. It codes for CASSLRTSGTDTQYF.

This sequence joins TRBV3-1 (or the pseudogene TRBV3-2) and TRBJ2-7, with TRBD2 identical over 7 bases. Unmatched junction bases numbered 15, after V lost 3 bases and J lost 4 bases. The CDR3 has 17 residues. From germline, CDR1 is LGHDT and CDR2 YNNKEL (reference sequence). The CDR3 loop is CASSQMGPSRGGYEQYF. The DNA for the CDR3 is TGTGCCAGCAGCCAGATGGGACCGAGTAGGGGAGGGTACGAGCAGTACTTC.

The V gene is TRBV5-1, the J gene TRBJ2-2, with 8 positions matching TRBD1. CDR1 and CDR2 from the germline V gene are SGHRS and YFSETQ. The CDR3 runs to 17 residues. The junction had 11 bases not matched to a gene; V was cut back by 0 bases and J by 7 bases. The CDR3 coding sequence is TGCGCCAGCAGCTTGGCAAGACGGACAGGGTCGATCGGGGAGCTGTTTTTT. It is translated as CASSLARRTGSIGELFF.

The DNA of the CDR3 is TGTGCCAGCAGCCAGGGGGGTTCCTACGAGCAGTACTTC. It is translated as CASSQGGSYEQYF. The V gene is TRBV12-3 or TRBV12-4, the J gene TRBJ2-7; tentative D call: TRBD1 (7 bases). The CDR3 loop spans 13 amino acids. V lost 6 bases, J lost 1 base, and 10 bases lay in between.

This chain joins TRBV30 and TRBJ2-2, with D perhaps TRBD2 (5 bases). The V and J ends lost 2 bases and 3 bases respectively, with 7 bases between them. This CDR3 has 13 residues. The germline V gene encodes CDR1 GTSNPN and CDR2 SVGIG (reference sequence). This CDR3 reads CAWSHGDTGELFF. The CDR3 bases are TGTGCCTGGAGTCACGGGGACACCGGGGAGCTGTTTTTT.